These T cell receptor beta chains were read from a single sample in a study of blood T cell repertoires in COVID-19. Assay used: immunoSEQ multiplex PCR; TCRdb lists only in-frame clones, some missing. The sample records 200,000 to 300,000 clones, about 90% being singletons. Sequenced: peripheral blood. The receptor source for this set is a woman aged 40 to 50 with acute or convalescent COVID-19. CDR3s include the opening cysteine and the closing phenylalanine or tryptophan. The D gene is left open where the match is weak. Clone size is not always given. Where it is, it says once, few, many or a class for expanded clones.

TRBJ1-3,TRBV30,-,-,TGTGCCTGGAGTGTACGAGGGGGAGGAAACACCATATATTTT,CAWSVRGGGNTIYF
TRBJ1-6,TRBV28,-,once,TGTGCCAGCAGTCCCTATGATCCCTATAATTCACCCCTCCACTTT,CASSPYDPYNSPLHF
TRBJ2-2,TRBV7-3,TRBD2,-,TGTGCCAGCAGCCACCGACTAGCGGGGGGATCGAACACCGGGGAGCTGTTTTTT,CASSHRLAGGSNTGELFF
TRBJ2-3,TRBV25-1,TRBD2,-,TGTGCCAGCAGAACCCTCGGGGGGAGCACAGATACGCAGTATTTT,CASRTLGGSTDTQYF
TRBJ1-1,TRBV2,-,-,TGTGCCAGCAGTGCAGGCACTGAAGCTTTCTTT,CASSAGTEAFF
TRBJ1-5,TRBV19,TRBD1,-,TGTGCCAGTAGTATGGGGACAGACTTCAATCAGCCCCAGCATTTT,CASSMGTDFNQPQHF
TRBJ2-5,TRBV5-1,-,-,TGCGCCAGCAGCTTGGTAAGGGGACAAGAGACCCAGTACTTC,CASSLVRGQETQYF
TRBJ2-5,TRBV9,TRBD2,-,TGTGCCAGCAGCGTAGATCTAGCGGGGGGCGTGACCCAGTACTTC,CASSVDLAGGVTQYF
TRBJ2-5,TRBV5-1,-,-,TGCGCCAGCAGCTTAGCGGTGGAGACCCAGTACTTC,CASSLAVETQYF
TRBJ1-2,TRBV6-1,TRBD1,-,TGTGCCAGCAGTGAACCCCGGGACAGGGGGCATCAGGACTATGGCTACACCTTC,CASSEPRDRGHQDYGYTF
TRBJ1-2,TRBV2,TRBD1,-,TGTGCCAGCGGTTGGGACAGAGTGGATGGCTACACCTTC,CASGWDRVDGYTF
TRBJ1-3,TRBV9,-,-,TGTGCCAGCAGCGTAGCTCGGGGCTCTGGAAACACCATATATTTT,CASSVARGSGNTIYF
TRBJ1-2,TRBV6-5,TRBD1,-,TGTGCCAGCAGTTACTCTTTCGACAGGGCCGACTATGGCTACACCTTC,CASSYSFDRADYGYTF
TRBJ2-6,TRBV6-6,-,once,TGTGCCAGCAGTCCAAAGGCCAACGTCCTGACTTTC,CASSPKANVLTF
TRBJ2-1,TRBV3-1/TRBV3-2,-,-,TGTGCCAGCAGCTCAACTTGGGCTTCCCAGCAGTTCTTC,CASSSTWASQQFF
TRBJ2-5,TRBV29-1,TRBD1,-,TGCAGCGTCGGACCTCATGACAGGGTCGGGGAGACCCAGTACTTC,CSVGPHDRVGETQYF
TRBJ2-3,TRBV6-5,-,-,TGTGCCAGCAGTCCGACAGGAACTTTCACAGATACGCAGTATTTT,CASSPTGTFTDTQYF
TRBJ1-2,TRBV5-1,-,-,TGCGCCAGCAGCTTGGCTCCGGGGGACTCATATGGCTACACCTTC,CASSLAPGDSYGYTF
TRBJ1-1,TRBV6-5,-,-,TGTGCCAGCAATCTACAGGTAAACACTGAAGCTTTCTTT,CASNLQVNTEAFF
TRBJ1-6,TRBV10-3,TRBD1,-,TGTGCCATCAGCTTTAACAGGGGCGATTCACCCCTCCACTTT,CAISFNRGDSPLHF
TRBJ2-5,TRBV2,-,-,TGTGCCAGCATTGGCAGAGCGGGTGGCAAAGAGACCCAGTACTTC,CASIGRAGGKETQYF
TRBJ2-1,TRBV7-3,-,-,TGTGCCAGCAGCTTAACGGAGGCCCATCGGGATGAGCAGTTCTTC,CASSLTEAHRDEQFF
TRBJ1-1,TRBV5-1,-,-,TGCGCCAGCAGCTTGGGTCAGGGGAAGAACACTGAAGCTTTCTTT,CASSLGQGKNTEAFF
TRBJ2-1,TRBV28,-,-,TGTGCCAGCAGTTTCGACAGATACAATGAGCAGTTCTTC,CASSFDRYNEQFF
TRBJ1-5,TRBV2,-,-,TGTGCCAGCAGTGAAATGGGGAGGGATCAGCCCCAGCATTTT,CASSEMGRDQPQHF
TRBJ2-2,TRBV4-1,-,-,TGCGCCAGCAGCCAAGGCTTGGACAGAGGGTCCGGGGAGCTGTTTTTT,CASSQGLDRGSGELFF
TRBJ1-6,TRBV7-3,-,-,TGTGCCAGCAGCTTAACAAGGGAGGGTTCACCCCTCCACTTT,CASSLTREGSPLHF
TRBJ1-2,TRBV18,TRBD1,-,TGTGCCAGCTCACCACTAGGAGGAAGGGGGACAGGGGATGGCTACACCTTC,CASSPLGGRGTGDGYTF
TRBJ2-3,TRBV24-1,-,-,TGTGCCACCGGCCAGGGAAAGGATACGCAGTATTTT,CATGQGKDTQYF
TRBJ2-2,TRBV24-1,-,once,TGTGCCACCAGTGGGGGCAGGACCGGGGAGCTGTTTTTT,CATSGGRTGELFF
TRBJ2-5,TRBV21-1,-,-,TGTGCCAGCAGCCCGCTCGGTTTGGAGGAAGAGACCCAGTACTTC,CASSPLGLEEETQYF
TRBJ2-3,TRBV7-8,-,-,TGTGCCAGCAGCCCCCAAGATACGCAGTATTTT,CASSPQDTQYF
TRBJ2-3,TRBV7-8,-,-,TGTGCCAGCAGCCACCCCGGGAAGAGGACAGATACGCAGTATTTT,CASSHPGKRTDTQYF
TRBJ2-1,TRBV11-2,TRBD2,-,TGTGCCAGCAGCTTAGATTCTCGCGGGGGGCCGTACAATGAGCAGTTCTTC,CASSLDSRGGPYNEQFF
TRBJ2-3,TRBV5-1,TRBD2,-,TGCGCCAGCAGCTTGGCCGCGGGGGTCACAGATACGCAGTATTTT,CASSLAAGVTDTQYF
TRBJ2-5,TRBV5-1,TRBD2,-,TGCGCCAGCAGCTTAGCTAGCGGGGGGTTCGGAGAGACCCAGTACTTC,CASSLASGGFGETQYF
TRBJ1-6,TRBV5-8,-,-,TGTGCCAGCACCGGGGGGGGTCCTCTTTCACCCCTCCACTTT,CASTGGGPLSPLHF
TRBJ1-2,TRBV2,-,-,TGTGCCAGCAGGTATCGTACAGGGATGAAAGGCTACACCTTC,CASRYRTGMKGYTF
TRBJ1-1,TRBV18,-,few,TGTGCCAGCTCACCAGGACAGTATAACACTGAAGCTTTCTTT,CASSPGQYNTEAFF
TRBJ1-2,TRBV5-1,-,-,TGCGCCAGCAGCTTGTTTCATCCTCGAGATGGCTACACCTTC,CASSLFHPRDGYTF
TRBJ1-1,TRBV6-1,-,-,TGTGCCAGCAGTGAATACTCCGCAGGGAGGACTGAAGCTTTCTTT,CASSEYSAGRTEAFF
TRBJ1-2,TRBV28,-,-,TGTGCCAGCAACCTCAACCGGGGGGCAGGGTGGGCCGAAGATGGCTACACCTTC,CASNLNRGAGWAEDGYTF
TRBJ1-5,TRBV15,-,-,TGTGCCACCAGCAGAGATCGACAGTTGAATCAGCCCCAGCATTTT,CATSRDRQLNQPQHF
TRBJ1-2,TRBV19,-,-,TGTGCCAGTAGCCCCCCCCAATTTGGCTACACCTTC,CASSPPQFGYTF
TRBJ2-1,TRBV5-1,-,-,TGCGCCAGCAGCTCTATGGACACCCACAATGAGCAGTTCTTC,CASSSMDTHNEQFF
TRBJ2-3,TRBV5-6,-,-,TGTGCCAGCAGCTCTGGGGGCCCAGCGGGACTCAGCACAGATACGCAGTATTTT,CASSSGGPAGLSTDTQYF
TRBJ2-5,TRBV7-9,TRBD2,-,TGTGCCAGCAGCTTAGGACTAGCAGGAGAGACCCAGTACTTC,CASSLGLAGETQYF